A single sample is the source of the 15 T cell receptor beta chains below, sequenced in a study of CD8+CD57+ T cells in acquired aplastic anemia. It was patients with CD8+CD57+ cell expansion by flow cytometry who were chosen for sequencing. Investigators profiled TCR beta VDJ and CDR3 from genomic DNA template. TCRdb analysed the reads with MiXCR anew, one entry per CDR3 protein. This repertoire shows under 200,000 distinct CDR3 sequences, around 48% found once; its top ten account for over 25%. The sample consisted of sorted CD4+, CD8+, or CD8+CD57+ T cells (not recorded which) from PBMCs. All receptors come from a human donor with aplastic anemia.

The J gene is TRBJ2-5, the V gene TRBV12-5, with TRBD1 matching 12 bases. The CDR3 spans 19 residues. Trimming removed 8 bases from V and 5 bases from J; junction bases left unmatched: 21. CDR1 and CDR2 (germline): LGHNT, FRNRAP. CDR3 nucleotide sequence: TGTGCTAGTAGCGCTTTTACCGGGACAGGGGGCTTAAAGAGGGAGACCCAGTACTTC. It yields the protein CASSAFTGTGGLKRETQYF.

This clonotype was picked up many times. The chain links TRBV9 to TRBJ2-1; 11 bases fit TRBD2. Germline loops: CDR1 SGDLS, CDR2 YYNGEE. J gave up 7 bases and V 4 bases, and 7 bases lay outside the gene matches. The length of the CDR3 is 15 residues. In DNA, the CDR3 is TGTGCCAGCAGCCCTAGCGGGAGGAGGTCTAATGAGCAGTTCTTC. Its protein is CASSPSGRRSNEQFF.

A note on this clonotype: Sequence at one end of the junction differs from germline and may be a read error. The chain has TRBV20-1 and TRBJ1-2, with TRBD1 as a possible D gene (5 bases). The length of the CDR3 is 10 residues. CDR1 is DFQATT, CDR2 SNEGSKA, per germline (reference sequence). CDR3: CNARGDGYTF. CDR3 DNA: TGCAATGCTAGGGGCGATGGCTACACCTTC.

The chain recombines TRBV11-2 with TRBJ1-1, with D tentatively TRBD1 (6 bases). The CDR3 totals 15 residues. The ends were cut back, 0 bases at V and 11 bases at J, with 19 bases in the middle. The germline gives CDR1 SGHAT, CDR2 FQNNGV. The CDR3 coding sequence is TGTGCCAGCAGCTTAGAAGGCTCGTTCACAGGGCATGCTTTCTTT. It codes for CASSLEGSFTGHAFF.

V gene TRBV2 combines with J gene TRBJ1-1, with a possible D match to TRBD1 (5 bases). The ends were cut back, 1 base at V and 7 bases at J, with 13 bases in the middle. This CDR3 is built from 14 residues. CDR1 and CDR2 (germline): SNHLY, FYNNEI. This chain's CDR3 is CASSEVRVTVEAFF. CDR3 DNA: TGTGCCAGCAGTGAAGTCCGGGTGACAGTTGAAGCTTTCTTT. The whole variable domain, remainder taken from reference TRBV2 and TRBJ1-1, is EPEVTQTPSHQVTQMGQEVILRCVPISNHLYFYWYRQILGQKVEFLVSFYNNEISEKSEIFDDQFSVERPDGSNFTLKIRSTKLEDSAMYFCASSEVRVTVEAFFGQGTRLTVV.

This clonotype was observed many times. This chain joins TRBV6-1 and TRBJ2-7; perhaps TRBD1 as D (5 bases). The V end was cut by 6 bases, the J end by 3 bases, with 12 bases between. Germline-derived CDR1 and CDR2 are MNHNS and SASEGT. This CDR3 comprises 13 residues. The CDR3 coding sequence is TGTGCCAGCAGCGCAGGGTTCGACTACGAGCAGTACTTC. It is translated as CASSAGFDYEQYF.

This sequence joins TRBV7-6 and TRBJ2-7, with 11 bases fitting TRBD1. The germline V gene has CDR1 SGHVS and CDR2 FNYEAQ. CDR3 length: 15 amino acids. J was trimmed by 3 bases and V by 4 bases; bases with no gene match: 5. CDR3 nucleotides: TGTGCCAGCAGCTCTGGACAGGGGGCTGACTACGAGCAGTACTTC. Its protein product is CASSSGQGADYEQYF. The full variable domain, in which reference TRBV7-6 and TRBJ2-7 provide the parts outside the CDR3, is GAGVSQSPRYKVTKRGQDVALRCDPISGHVSLYWYRQALGQGPEFLTYFNYEAQQDKSGLPNDRFSAERPEGSISTLTIQRTEQRDSAMYRCASSSGQGADYEQYFGPGTRLTVT.

Many counts were recorded for this clonotype. V and J are TRBV12-5 and TRBJ2-7, with 7 bases matching TRBD2. The CDR3 is 14 residues long. Germline CDR1 is LGHNT and CDR2 is FRNRAP. After removal of 5 bases from V and 3 bases from J, the junction contained 7 bases not matched to a gene. The CDR3 DNA is TGTGCTAGTGGTCTCCACTCTAGCGGCTACGAGCAGTACTTC. Its protein is CASGLHSSGYEQYF. The entire variable domain, with the rest obtained from reference TRBV12-5 and TRBJ2-7, is as follows: DARVTQTPRHKVTEMGQEVTMRCQPILGHNTVFWYRQTMMQGLELLAYFRNRAPLDDSGMPKDRFSAEMPDATLATLKIQPSEPRDSAVYFCASGLHSSGYEQYFGPGTRLTVT.

This clonotype was counted a few times. The gene calls are TRBV25-1 and TRBJ2-3; D not resolved. Trimming left V 6 bases short and J 1 base short, with 8 bases between. In germline, CDR1 is MGHDK, CDR2 SYGVNS. The CDR3 is 13 residues long. The CDR3 region has the DNA TGTGCCAGCAGCGTAACAGGCACAGATACGCAGTATTTT. Protein sequence: CASSVTGTDTQYF.

This clonotype has ten or more counts. The rearrangement joins TRBV24-1 to TRBJ2-6; 7 bases map to TRBD1. This CDR3 comprises 17 residues. J lost 2 bases, V lost 1 base, and 4 bases had no gene match. CDR1 KGHDR and CDR2 SFDVKD come from the germline V gene. This CDR3 is CATSDLPQGAGANVLTF. The CDR3 DNA follows: TGTGCCACCAGTGATTTACCCCAGGGGGCTGGGGCCAACGTCCTGACTTTC.

This clonotype was seen more than once but under ten times. This chain uses TRBV7-2 with TRBJ2-7; no firm D call. The CDR3 consists of 13 residues. Between the trimmed V and J ends, which lost 1 base and 2 bases, there was a span of 6 bases. CDR1 SGHTA and CDR2 FQGNSA come from the germline V gene. CDR3 loop: CASSLVLAYEQYF. CDR3 bases: TGTGCCAGCAGCTTAGTGCTGGCCTACGAGCAGTACTTC.

Only one count was recorded for this clonotype. This chain connects TRBV9 to TRBJ2-7, with 7 bases that match TRBD2. The CDR3 has 13 amino acids. The germline gives CDR1 SGDLS, CDR2 YYNGEE. V lost 2 bases, J lost 3 bases, and 2 bases stayed unmatched. DNA of the CDR3: TGTGCCAGCAGCGTCGGCGGGAGCTACGAGCAGTACTTC. This translates into CASSVGGSYEQYF.

This clonotype was picked up many times. The chain uses TRBV11-3 and TRBJ2-3; 7 nucleotides align to TRBD2. The CDR3 covers 15 residues. The J segment lost 4 bases and the V segment lost 5 bases, leaving 9 bases of the junction unmatched. The V gene's germline CDR1 is SGHNT and CDR2 YENEEA. The CDR3 bases are TGTGCCAGCAGCCTCCTGGCGGGAGTCGCAGATACGCAGTATTTT. It translates to CASSLLAGVADTQYF.

The chain employs TRBV19 and TRBJ1-2; TRBD1 aligns across 7 bases. The CDR3 loop spans 13 amino acids. Germline V gene lookup returns CDR1 LNHDA and CDR2 SQIVND (reference sequence). With 8 bases clipped from V and 8 bases from J, the junction kept 11 bases outside the gene matches. The CDR3 nucleotides are TGTGCCAGTCAAACGACAGGGTGTGGAGGCTACACCTTC. Translating gives CASQTTGCGGYTF.

This clonotype came up many times. The gene calls are TRBV7-2 and TRBJ2-3, with D possibly TRBD2 on 5 matching bases. CDR1 and CDR2 from the germline V gene are SGHTA and FQGNSA. The V and J ends lost 0 bases and 0 bases respectively, with 16 bases between them. The CDR3 contains 18 residues. CDR3 residues: CASSLAPPGGRSTDTQYF. The CDR3 DNA sequence: TGTGCCAGCAGCTTAGCGCCTCCGGGCGGGCGGAGCACAGATACGCAGTATTTT.